This entry features one T cell receptor (beta chain) sequence. Its cognate antigen is unknown. This sample is part of a study of post-analysis software for immune sequencing data. Broader study findings: Under the F measure, samples that were prepared in one batch clustered strongly together.

TCR beta libraries were prepared from cDNA with unique molecular identifiers. The source material, roughly 0.85 to 10 million T cells, gave rise to about 500,000 cDNA molecules. TCRdb ran MiXCR on the PCR reads and lists one entry per CDR3 protein. Seen here are some 160,000 distinct CDR3 sequences, 36% observed once, and the top ten hold 25% to 35%. Losses at the gene ends were 3 bases for V and 6 bases for J; bases not matched to a gene: 15. The length of the CDR3 is 17 residues. CDR1 DFQATT and CDR2 SNEGSKA come from the germline V gene (reference sequence). The gene calls are TRBV20-1 and TRBJ2-2; TRBD2 matches 8 bases. The source was blood, collected after autologous hematopoietic stem cell transplantation. This sequence was found in a girl aged 5-17 years with multiple sclerosis. The CDR3 protein is CSARPPPSGLAAGELFF. Here the CDR3 DNA reads TGCAGTGCTAGGCCCCCGCCTTCTGGACTAGCTGCCGGGGAGCTGTTTTTT.